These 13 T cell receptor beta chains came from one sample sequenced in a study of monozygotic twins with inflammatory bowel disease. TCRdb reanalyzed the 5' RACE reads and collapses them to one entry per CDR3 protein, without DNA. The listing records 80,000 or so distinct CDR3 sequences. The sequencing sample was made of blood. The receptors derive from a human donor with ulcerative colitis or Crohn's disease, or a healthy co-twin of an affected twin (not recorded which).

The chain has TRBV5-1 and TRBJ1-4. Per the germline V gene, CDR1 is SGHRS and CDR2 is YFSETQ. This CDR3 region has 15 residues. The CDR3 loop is CASSSGLQEPEKLFF.

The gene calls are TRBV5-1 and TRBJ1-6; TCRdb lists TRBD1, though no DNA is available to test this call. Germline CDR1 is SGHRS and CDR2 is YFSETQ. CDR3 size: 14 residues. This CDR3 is CASRSGQNNSPLHF. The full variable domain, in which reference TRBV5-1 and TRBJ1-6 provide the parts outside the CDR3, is KAGVTQTPRYLIKTRGQQVTLSCSPISGHRSVSWYQQTPGQGLQFLFEYFSETQRNKGNFPGRFSGRQFSNSRSEMNVSTLELGDSALYLCASRSGQNNSPLHFGNGTRLTVT.

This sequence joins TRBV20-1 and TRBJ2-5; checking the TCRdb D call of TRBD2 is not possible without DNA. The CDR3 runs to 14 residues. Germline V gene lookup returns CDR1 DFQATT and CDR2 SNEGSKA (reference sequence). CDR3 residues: CSARDGGHEETQYF.

CDR3 loop: CSANLLAALAKNIQYF. This chain joins TRBV20-1 and TRBJ2-4. The CDR3 totals 16 residues. CDR1 is DFQATT, CDR2 SNEGSKA, per germline (reference sequence).

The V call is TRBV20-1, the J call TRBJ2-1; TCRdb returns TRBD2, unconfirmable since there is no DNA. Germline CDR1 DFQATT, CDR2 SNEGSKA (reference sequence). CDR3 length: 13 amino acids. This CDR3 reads CSASPAGYNEQFF.

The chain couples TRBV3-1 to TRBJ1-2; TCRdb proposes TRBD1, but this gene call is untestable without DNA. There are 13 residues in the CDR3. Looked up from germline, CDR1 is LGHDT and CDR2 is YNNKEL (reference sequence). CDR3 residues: CASSPDGELGYTF.

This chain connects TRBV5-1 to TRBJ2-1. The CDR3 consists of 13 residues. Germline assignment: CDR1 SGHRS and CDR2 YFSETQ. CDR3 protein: CASSLPTSDEQFF.

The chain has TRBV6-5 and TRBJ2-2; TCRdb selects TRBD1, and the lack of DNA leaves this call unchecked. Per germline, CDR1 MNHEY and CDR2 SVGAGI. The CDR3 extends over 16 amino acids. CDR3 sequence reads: CASSSKDRGNTGELFF.

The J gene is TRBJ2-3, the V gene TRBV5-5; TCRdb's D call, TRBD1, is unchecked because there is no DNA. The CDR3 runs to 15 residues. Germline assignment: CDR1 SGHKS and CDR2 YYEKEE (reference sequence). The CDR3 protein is CASSLLGGGADTQYF.

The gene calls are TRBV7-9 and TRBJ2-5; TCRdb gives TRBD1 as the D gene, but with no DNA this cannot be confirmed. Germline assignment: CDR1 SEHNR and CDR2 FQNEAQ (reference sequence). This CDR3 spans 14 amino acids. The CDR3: CASSLSGGRETQYF.

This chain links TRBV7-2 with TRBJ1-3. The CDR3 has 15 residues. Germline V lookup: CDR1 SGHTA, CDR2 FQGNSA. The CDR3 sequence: CASSVQGTSGNTIYF. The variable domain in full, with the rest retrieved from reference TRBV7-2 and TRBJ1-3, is GAGVSQSPSNKVTEKGKDVELRCDPISGHTALYWYRQSLGQGLEFLIYFQGNSAPDKSGLPSDRFSAERTGGSVSTLTIQRTQQEDSAVYLCASSVQGTSGNTIYFGEGSWLTVV.

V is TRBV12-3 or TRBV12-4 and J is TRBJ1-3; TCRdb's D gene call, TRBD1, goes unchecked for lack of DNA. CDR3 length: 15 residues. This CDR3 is CASSSGQGSGNTIYF.

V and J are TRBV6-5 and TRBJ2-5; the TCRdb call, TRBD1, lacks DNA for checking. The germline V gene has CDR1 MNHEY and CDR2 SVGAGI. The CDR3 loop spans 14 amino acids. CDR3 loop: CASSYQRAEETQYF.